The rows below give T cell receptor beta chains drawn from one sample of a study of graft-versus-host responses after intestinal transplantation. Their antigen targets remain unknown. The data were produced by immunoSEQ multiplex PCR, yet TCRdb's version contains in-frame clones alone and is incomplete. The sample yields about 110,000 clones, just over 90% seen once. The sequenced sample was unstimulated CD8+ T cells sorted from spleen or lymph node cells, obtained before intestinal transplant. The receptors here all came from a human donor who received an intestinal transplant. The CDR3 runs from the conserved cysteine through the conserved F or W. Fields, in order: V gene, clone size, J gene, D gene, CDR3 DNA, CDR3 protein. D genes are given only for firm matches. Only some rows state a clone size, as once, few, many or a class for expanded clones.

v_gene: TRBV6-5
abundance: once
j_gene: TRBJ2-7
d_gene: .
CDR3nt: TGTGCCAGCAGCGGCAACTCCTACGAGCAGTACTTC
CDR3aa: CASSGNSYEQYF

v_gene: TRBV19
abundance: .
j_gene: TRBJ2-1
d_gene: .
CDR3nt: TGTGCCAGTAGTATCCTCAGCGCCGGGAGCTCCTACAATGAGCAGTTCTTC
CDR3aa: CASSILSAGSSYNEQFF

v_gene: TRBV28
abundance: .
j_gene: TRBJ1-1
d_gene: .
CDR3nt: TGTGCCAGCAGTTTGCCTCAGGAAGCTTTCTTT
CDR3aa: CASSLPQEAFF

v_gene: TRBV30
abundance: .
j_gene: TRBJ1-4
d_gene: .
CDR3nt: TGTGCCTGGAGTGCGACAGGAGAAAAACTGTTTTTT
CDR3aa: CAWSATGEKLFF

v_gene: TRBV9
abundance: .
j_gene: TRBJ2-7
d_gene: .
CDR3nt: TGTGCCAGCAGCGTAGAAGGTTACAGAAACGAGCAGTACTTC
CDR3aa: CASSVEGYRNEQYF

v_gene: TRBV5-6
abundance: .
j_gene: TRBJ2-7
d_gene: TRBD1
CDR3nt: TGTGCCAGCAGCACCGGACAGGGGGTCTACGAGCAGTACTTC
CDR3aa: CASSTGQGVYEQYF

v_gene: TRBV11-2
abundance: few
j_gene: TRBJ2-7
d_gene: .
CDR3nt: TGTGCCAGCAGCTTAATGCCCCCCTACGAGCAGTACTTC
CDR3aa: CASSLMPPYEQYF

v_gene: TRBV7-7
abundance: .
j_gene: TRBJ1-2
d_gene: .
CDR3nt: TGTGCTAGCAGCCCCCTAGGACCTCACGACAACTATGGCTACACCTTC
CDR3aa: CASSPLGPHDNYGYTF

v_gene: TRBV7-9
abundance: few
j_gene: TRBJ2-7
d_gene: TRBD1
CDR3nt: TGTGCCAGCAGCGTGCGATCGGGACAGCCAAGGGGACCCTACGAGCAGTACTTC
CDR3aa: CASSVRSGQPRGPYEQYF

v_gene: TRBV6-5
abundance: .
j_gene: TRBJ2-7
d_gene: .
CDR3nt: TGTGCCAGCAGTGAACGGTCAGGGGCCGAGCAGTACTTC
CDR3aa: CASSERSGAEQYF

v_gene: TRBV25-1
abundance: .
j_gene: TRBJ2-5
d_gene: .
CDR3nt: TGTGCCAGCAGTCAATTCGTAGGGATGAAAGAGACCCAGTACTTC
CDR3aa: CASSQFVGMKETQYF

v_gene: TRBV5-6
abundance: .
j_gene: TRBJ2-1
d_gene: .
CDR3nt: TGTGCCAGCAGCTTGCGGTATCATGGGATCTCCTACAATGAGCAGTTCTTC
CDR3aa: CASSLRYHGISYNEQFF

v_gene: TRBV5-6
abundance: .
j_gene: TRBJ2-1
d_gene: TRBD2
CDR3nt: TGTGCCAGCAGCTCAGGGACTAGCGGGACATCTTACAATGAGCAGTTCTTC
CDR3aa: CASSSGTSGTSYNEQFF

v_gene: TRBV7-3
abundance: .
j_gene: TRBJ2-1
d_gene: .
CDR3nt: TGTGCCAGCAGCTTAAGGGGTTACAATGAGCAGTTCTTC
CDR3aa: CASSLRGYNEQFF

v_gene: TRBV7-9
abundance: .
j_gene: TRBJ1-2
d_gene: TRBD1
CDR3nt: TGTGCCAGCAGCTACGACACAGGGGACGGCTACACCTTC
CDR3aa: CASSYDTGDGYTF

v_gene: TRBV6-1
abundance: .
j_gene: TRBJ2-7
d_gene: .
CDR3nt: TGTGCCAGCACTACACAGGGACCTTCCTCCTACGAGCAGTACTTC
CDR3aa: CASTTQGPSSYEQYF

v_gene: TRBV19
abundance: .
j_gene: TRBJ2-5
d_gene: TRBD2
CDR3nt: TGTGCCAGTAGTATTCTAGCGGGAGGGAAAGAGACCCAGTACTTC
CDR3aa: CASSILAGGKETQYF

v_gene: TRBV29-1
abundance: .
j_gene: TRBJ2-7
d_gene: TRBD2
CDR3nt: TGCAGCGTTGGACTAGCGGGAGGGCCCGAGCAGTACTTC
CDR3aa: CSVGLAGGPEQYF

v_gene: TRBV6-5
abundance: .
j_gene: TRBJ1-2
d_gene: TRBD1
CDR3nt: TGTGCCAGCAGGGAGGGGGCGGTGTACTATGGCTACACCTTC
CDR3aa: CASREGAVYYGYTF

v_gene: TRBV7-9
abundance: .
j_gene: TRBJ2-7
d_gene: .
CDR3nt: TGTGCCAGCAGGGAGGGACACAAATACGAGCAGTACTTC
CDR3aa: CASREGHKYEQYF

v_gene: TRBV7-9
abundance: .
j_gene: TRBJ2-3
d_gene: .
CDR3nt: TGTGCCAGCAGCCCCGAAACGGTTACGCAGTATTTT
CDR3aa: CASSPETVTQYF

v_gene: TRBV27
abundance: .
j_gene: TRBJ1-1
d_gene: .
CDR3nt: TGTGCCAGCAGTCTGGGAGATAACACTGAAGCTTTCTTT
CDR3aa: CASSLGDNTEAFF

v_gene: TRBV2
abundance: .
j_gene: TRBJ2-3
d_gene: TRBD2
CDR3nt: TGTGCCAGCGGGGGAGGCGGGAGAATAGCTACGCAGTATTTT
CDR3aa: CASGGGGRIATQYF

v_gene: TRBV7-6
abundance: .
j_gene: TRBJ1-2
d_gene: .
CDR3nt: TGTGCCAGCAGCTTAGCCCAAGGAGCCTTCATCTATGGCTACACCTTC
CDR3aa: CASSLAQGAFIYGYTF

v_gene: TRBV10-3
abundance: .
j_gene: TRBJ2-7
d_gene: .
CDR3nt: TGTGCCATCAATCTTGAGAGCTCCTACGAGCAGTACTTC
CDR3aa: CAINLESSYEQYF

v_gene: TRBV19
abundance: .
j_gene: TRBJ2-3
d_gene: TRBD2
CDR3nt: TGTGCCAGTAGTACGGGGACTAGCGCTAGCACAGATACGCAGTATTTT
CDR3aa: CASSTGTSASTDTQYF

v_gene: TRBV28
abundance: .
j_gene: TRBJ2-7
d_gene: TRBD2
CDR3nt: TGTGCCAGCAGTCCGGGACGGGGGGCCTACGAGCAGTACTTC
CDR3aa: CASSPGRGAYEQYF

v_gene: TRBV25-1
abundance: .
j_gene: TRBJ2-7
d_gene: TRBD1
CDR3nt: TGTGCCAGCAGTGGGGACAGTCCCTACGAGCAGTACTTC
CDR3aa: CASSGDSPYEQYF

v_gene: TRBV4-1
abundance: .
j_gene: TRBJ2-7
d_gene: .
CDR3nt: TGCGCCAGCAGCCAAGATCTCGGCGGGAAGCCCTACGAGCAGTACTTC
CDR3aa: CASSQDLGGKPYEQYF

v_gene: TRBV4-1
abundance: .
j_gene: TRBJ2-7
d_gene: .
CDR3nt: TGCGCCAGCAGCCAAGAGGGTCCGGGACCCATCTACGAGCAGTACTTC
CDR3aa: CASSQEGPGPIYEQYF

v_gene: TRBV4-1
abundance: .
j_gene: TRBJ2-7
d_gene: TRBD2
CDR3nt: TGCGCCAGCAGCCAAGATCGACTAGCGGACTCCTACGAGCAGTACTTC
CDR3aa: CASSQDRLADSYEQYF

v_gene: TRBV7-3
abundance: .
j_gene: TRBJ2-1
d_gene: TRBD2
CDR3nt: TGTGCCAGCAGCTTATGGGGGGGCAATGAGCAGTTCTTC
CDR3aa: CASSLWGGNEQFF

v_gene: TRBV11-2
abundance: once
j_gene: TRBJ2-1
d_gene: .
CDR3nt: TGTGCCAGCAGCTTAGGGCCCGACACGGCCTACAATGAGCAGTTCTTC
CDR3aa: CASSLGPDTAYNEQFF

v_gene: TRBV11-2
abundance: once
j_gene: TRBJ2-7
d_gene: .
CDR3nt: TGTGCCAGCAGCAACGGGCACAGGGAGCAGTACTTC
CDR3aa: CASSNGHREQYF

v_gene: TRBV13
abundance: .
j_gene: TRBJ2-1
d_gene: TRBD2
CDR3nt: TGTGCCAGCAGCCCAACTAGCGGGAGGAATGAGCAGTTCTTC
CDR3aa: CASSPTSGRNEQFF

v_gene: TRBV5-6
abundance: .
j_gene: TRBJ2-5
d_gene: TRBD2
CDR3nt: TGTGCCAGCAGCTTGGGGTTAGCGGGGCAGTACTTC
CDR3aa: CASSLGLAGQYF

v_gene: TRBV19
abundance: .
j_gene: TRBJ2-7
d_gene: .
CDR3nt: TGTGCCAGTAAGGGGGGCAGGGCCGGCGAGCAGTACTTC
CDR3aa: CASKGGRAGEQYF

v_gene: TRBV5-1
abundance: .
j_gene: TRBJ1-3
d_gene: .
CDR3nt: TGCGCCAGCAGCTTTAGGCCCTCTGGAAACACCATATATTTT
CDR3aa: CASSFRPSGNTIYF

v_gene: TRBV20-1
abundance: .
j_gene: TRBJ1-2
d_gene: .
CDR3nt: TGCAGTGCTAGTCAGGGCTATGGCTACACCTTC
CDR3aa: CSASQGYGYTF

v_gene: TRBV11-1
abundance: .
j_gene: TRBJ2-7
d_gene: TRBD1
CDR3nt: TGTGCCAGCAGCTTAGCGCAGGGGGACGGCTACGAGCAGTACTTC
CDR3aa: CASSLAQGDGYEQYF

v_gene: TRBV4-1
abundance: .
j_gene: TRBJ1-2
d_gene: TRBD1
CDR3nt: TGCGCCAGCAGCCAAGGGACAGGACTACACTATGGCTACACCTTC
CDR3aa: CASSQGTGLHYGYTF

v_gene: TRBV27
abundance: .
j_gene: TRBJ2-3
d_gene: TRBD2
CDR3nt: TGTGCCAGCAGTCCACTAGGCGGGAGTGAAGCAGATACGCAGTATTTT
CDR3aa: CASSPLGGSEADTQYF

v_gene: TRBV10-3
abundance: .
j_gene: TRBJ1-5
d_gene: .
CDR3nt: TGTGCCATCAGTGAGTCGGGTCAGCCTAGCAGCAATCAGCCCCAGCATTTT
CDR3aa: CAISESGQPSSNQPQHF

v_gene: TRBV19
abundance: .
j_gene: TRBJ1-4
d_gene: TRBD1
CDR3nt: TGTGCCAGTAGTGGGGACAGGGGAGATGAAAAACTGTTTTTT
CDR3aa: CASSGDRGDEKLFF

v_gene: TRBV9
abundance: .
j_gene: TRBJ2-1
d_gene: TRBD2
CDR3nt: TGTGCCAGCAGCTCGGGGGGGGACCTGGTAAATGAGCAGTTCTTC
CDR3aa: CASSSGGDLVNEQFF

v_gene: TRBV19
abundance: once
j_gene: TRBJ2-5
d_gene: .
CDR3nt: TGTGCCAGTAGTATAGATCTTGGACTCCTGGGGCCAGAGACCCAGTACTTC
CDR3aa: CASSIDLGLLGPETQYF

v_gene: TRBV28
abundance: .
j_gene: TRBJ1-1
d_gene: .
CDR3nt: TGTGCCAGCAGCTTAGGGGGACCTGAAGCTTTCTTT
CDR3aa: CASSLGGPEAFF

v_gene: TRBV9
abundance: .
j_gene: TRBJ2-3
d_gene: .
CDR3nt: TGTGCCAGCAGCGCTTACACAGATACGCAGTATTTT
CDR3aa: CASSAYTDTQYF

v_gene: TRBV2
abundance: few
j_gene: TRBJ2-5
d_gene: .
CDR3nt: TGTGCCAGCAAGGCGTCGGCAGGGAAAGGAGAGACCCAGTACTTC
CDR3aa: CASKASAGKGETQYF

v_gene: TRBV19
abundance: .
j_gene: TRBJ2-3
d_gene: TRBD2
CDR3nt: TGTGCCAGTACTTGGACTAGCGGGAGCGCAGATACGCAGTATTTT
CDR3aa: CASTWTSGSADTQYF

v_gene: TRBV10-1
abundance: few
j_gene: TRBJ2-7
d_gene: TRBD1
CDR3nt: TGCGCCAGCAGTGATGGGACAGGCTACGAGCAGTACTTC
CDR3aa: CASSDGTGYEQYF

v_gene: TRBV5-1
abundance: .
j_gene: TRBJ2-2
d_gene: TRBD1
CDR3nt: TGCGCCAGCTGGGGACAGGGGTTCACCGGGGAGCTGTTTTTT
CDR3aa: CASWGQGFTGELFF

v_gene: TRBV19
abundance: .
j_gene: TRBJ1-2
d_gene: .
CDR3nt: TGTGCCAGTAGTATTCTGTTTGGGGACGAGGCCTTC
CDR3aa: CASSILFGDEAF

v_gene: TRBV10-1
abundance: .
j_gene: TRBJ1-1
d_gene: .
CDR3nt: TGCGCCAGCAGTGAGATATACGGGATGGGGGCTGAAGCTTTCTTT
CDR3aa: CASSEIYGMGAEAFF

v_gene: TRBV5-8
abundance: .
j_gene: TRBJ1-3
d_gene: TRBD1
CDR3nt: TGTGCCAGCAGCTTGGCCCCGAGGGACAGGGTCTCTGGAAACACCATATATTTT
CDR3aa: CASSLAPRDRVSGNTIYF

v_gene: TRBV5-1
abundance: .
j_gene: TRBJ2-1
d_gene: .
CDR3nt: TGCGCCAGCAGCTTGGGTACTAGCCGTGAGCAGTTCTTC
CDR3aa: CASSLGTSREQFF

v_gene: TRBV13
abundance: .
j_gene: TRBJ2-7
d_gene: .
CDR3nt: TGTGCCAGCAGCTTTCAATCCTACGAGCAGTACTTC
CDR3aa: CASSFQSYEQYF

v_gene: TRBV19
abundance: .
j_gene: TRBJ2-7
d_gene: .
CDR3nt: TGTGCCAGCTCCTTCAGCGGGTCCTACGAGCAGTACTTC
CDR3aa: CASSFSGSYEQYF

v_gene: TRBV5-6
abundance: .
j_gene: TRBJ2-7
d_gene: .
CDR3nt: TGTGCCAGCAGCTTGGAGACAGGTCCCCCCTACGAGCAGTACTTC
CDR3aa: CASSLETGPPYEQYF